One and the same sample provided the 11 T cell receptor beta chains below, sequenced in a study of radiotherapy plus CTLA-4 blockade in lung cancer. The repertoire was sequenced with immunoSEQ multiplex PCR; TCRdb's copy has only in-frame clones and lacks some. The table has 100,000 to 150,000 clones, 78% seen once; the top ten hold approximately 5.2%. The sample consisted of peripheral blood, taken from a patient treated with radiotherapy plus ipilimumab. The source of these receptors is a human donor with non-small cell lung cancer who had a partial response to radiotherapy plus ipilimumab.

This chain links TRBV5-8 with TRBJ2-1; possible D gene TRBD2, 5 bases. Germline CDR1 SGHTS, CDR2 YDEGEE. Trimming left V 3 bases short and J 7 bases short, with 8 bases between. The CDR3 loop spans 12 amino acids. The DNA of the CDR3 is TGTGCCAGCAGCTCACTAGTGAATGAGCAGTTCTTC. Encoded protein: CASSSLVNEQFF.

This chain links TRBV7-6 with TRBJ1-1; 8 bases agree with TRBD1. V shed 7 bases, J shed 3 bases, and the junction held 10 bases outside the gene matches. Germline CDR1 and CDR2: SGHVS and FNYEAQ. The CDR3 sequence is 15 residues long. CDR3 DNA: TGTGCCAGCAACCACCGGACAGGGAGGGACACTGAAGCTTTCTTT. It translates to CASNHRTGRDTEAFF.

The chain has TRBV4-1 and TRBJ2-2, with no clear D. CDR1 and CDR2 (germline): MGHRA, YSYEKL. The V and J ends lost 4 bases and 3 bases respectively, with 9 bases between them. This CDR3 contains 14 residues. CDR3 DNA sequence: TGCGCCAGCAGCCCAGGTGGTTACACCGGGGAGCTGTTTTTT. This sequence encodes CASSPGGYTGELFF.

The chain joins TRBV9 to TRBJ2-3; possibly TRBD1 for D (6 bases). Trimming took 3 bases from V and 6 from J, leaving 14 bases between them. The CDR3 contains 14 residues. Germline CDR1 is SGDLS and CDR2 is YYNGEE. The CDR3 nucleotides are TGTGCCAGCAGCGCCGGTCAGGGGCCTGATACGCAGTATTTT. Residues: CASSAGQGPDTQYF.

This clone has just a few counts. The chain uses TRBV11-2 and TRBJ1-1; D unresolved. The CDR3 extends over 14 amino acids. Trimming pared 5 bases from V and 5 bases from J, leaving 15 bases between. The germline V gene has CDR1 SGHAT and CDR2 FQNNGV. CDR3 nucleotides: TGTGCCAGCAGCGATAGGAGGAGGAGGACTGAAGCTTTCTTT. The encoded protein is CASSDRRRRTEAFF. The entire variable domain, with the rest obtained from reference TRBV11-2 and TRBJ1-1, is as follows: EAGVAQSPRYKIIEKRQSVAFWCNPISGHATLYWYQQILGQGPKLLIQFQNNGVVDDSQLPKDRFSAERLKGVDSTLKIQPAKLEDSAVYLCASSDRRRRTEAFFGQGTRLTVV.

This chain links TRBV2 with TRBJ2-5, with TRBD2 matching over 8 bases. CDR3 length: 16 residues. V trimming: 5 bases; J trimming: 3 bases; junction bases outside the gene matches: 11. Germline V gene data show CDR1 as SNHLY and CDR2 as FYNNEI. The CDR3 here is CASSYFSGKTKETQYF. CDR3 nucleotide sequence: TGTGCCAGCAGTTACTTTAGCGGGAAGACTAAAGAGACCCAGTACTTC.

The CDR3 sequence is CASSDYNTGELFF. CDR3 in DNA: TGTGCCAGCAGTGATTATAACACCGGGGAGCTGTTTTTT. The genes are TRBV6-1 and TRBJ2-2; D is uncertain. The V gene's germline CDR1 is MNHNS and CDR2 SASEGT. Trimming shortened V by 3 bases and J by 2 bases, and 4 bases separated the two germline ends. This CDR3 contains 13 residues.

The rearrangement joins TRBV6-6 to TRBJ2-1; 7 bases fit TRBD2. Per the germline V gene, CDR1 is MNHNY and CDR2 is SVGAGI (reference sequence). V lost 7 bases, J lost 1 base, and 4 bases stayed unmatched. The CDR3 totals 14 residues. The DNA of the CDR3 is TGTGCCAGCACGCTAGCGGCGTCCTACAATGAGCAGTTCTTC. Its protein product is CASTLAASYNEQFF.

This clone appeared a single time. The junction does not match germline at one end; this may be a read error. The rearrangement links TRBV6-5 to TRBJ2-7; tentatively, D is TRBD2 (6 bases). CDR3 size: 12 residues. CDR1 is MNHEY, CDR2 SVGAGI, per germline. This CDR3 reads CASSGDSFEQYF. CDR3 coding DNA: TGTGCCAGCAGCGGGGACTCCTTCGAGCAGTACTTC.

This chain connects TRBV28 to TRBJ1-1; D is possibly TRBD1 (5 bases). Per germline, CDR1 MDHEN and CDR2 SYDVKM. V lost 5 bases, J lost 3 bases, and 13 bases lay in between. The CDR3 is 14 amino acids. CDR3 sequence (DNA): TGTGCCAGCAGTATGGGGGGACTAGACACTGAAGCTTTCTTT. Encoded protein: CASSMGGLDTEAFF.

The V gene is TRBV18, the J gene TRBJ2-3; no firm D call. The V end lost 3 bases, the J end lost 6 bases, and 7 bases lay between the germline ends. The CDR3 runs to 12 residues. CDR1 and CDR2 (germline): KGHSH, LQKENI. The CDR3 is CASSPRTDTQYF. In DNA form, the CDR3 reads TGTGCCAGCTCACCGAGAACGGATACGCAGTATTTT.